Each of the 19 T cell receptor beta chains below was sequenced from the same sample in a study of cytomegalovirus exposure and HLA in healthy donors. PCR employed 60 Vbeta and 13 Jbeta primers. TCRdb's table, derived via immunoSEQ multiplex PCR, lists solely in-frame clones and lacks some. The table records roughly 100,000 clones, 65% to 90% of them present only once. Material: PBMCs. All receptors derive from a man in his fifties in good health and CMV-seronegative.

This clone appeared a few times. Other nucleotide sequences from this sample produce the same CDR3. The CDR3 spells CASSIGGTKDEQFF. Written as DNA, the CDR3 is TGTGCCAGTAGTATCGGGGGGACGAAGGATGAGCAGTTCTTC. The chain carries TRBV19 and TRBJ2-1, with 7 bases that match TRBD2. This CDR3 region has 14 residues. After removal of 3 bases from V and 8 bases from J, the junction contained 7 bases not matched to a gene. Germline V gives CDR1 LNHDA, CDR2 SQIVND (reference sequence).

The V call is TRBV5-1, the J call TRBJ2-7, with 9 positions matching TRBD1. J was trimmed by 3 bases and V by 3 bases; bases with no gene match: 4. The germline gives CDR1 SGHRS, CDR2 YFSETQ. The CDR3 spans 14 residues. This CDR3 reads CASSWGQGSYEQYV. The CDR3 DNA reads TGCGCCAGCAGCTGGGGACAGGGAAGCTACGAGCAGTACGTC.

The chain uses TRBV9 and TRBJ1-1; no firm D call. The CDR3 totals 13 residues. Germline values: CDR1 SGDLS, CDR2 YYNGEE. V was trimmed by 4 bases and J by 1 base, leaving 8 bases between them. CDR3 residues: CASSTSTNTEAFF. Written as DNA, the CDR3 is TGTGCCAGCAGCACAAGTACGAACACTGAAGCTTTCTTT.

The chain carries TRBV9 and TRBJ1-2; no clear D. The CDR3 spans 15 residues. The V gene's germline CDR1 is SGDLS and CDR2 YYNGEE. V shed 0 bases and J shed 4 bases, with 13 bases lying between them. The CDR3 nucleotides read TGTGCCAGCAGCGTAGATATTGGGCTGGGCTATGGCTACACCTTC. It translates to CASSVDIGLGYGYTF.

This chain connects TRBV7-9 to TRBJ1-1; D might be TRBD1 (5 bases). The length of the CDR3 is 10 residues. Germline V gene lookup returns CDR1 SEHNR and CDR2 FQNEAQ (reference sequence). V lost 11 bases and J 7 bases, leaving 11 bases between the germline ends. CDR3 protein: CAGQTDEAFF. CDR3 nucleotide sequence: TGTGCCGGACAAACGGATGAAGCTTTCTTT.

The chain joins TRBV10-3 to TRBJ2-3, with TRBD1 matching 9 bases. CDR1 and CDR2 from the germline V gene are ENHRY and SYGVKD. J was trimmed by 3 bases and V by 11 bases; bases with no gene match: 6. The CDR3 sequence is 13 residues long. The DNA for the CDR3 is TGTGCCGCAACAGGGGGCGTAACAGATACGCAGTATTTT. It specifies CAATGGVTDTQYF.

In its sample, this clone was seen once. The junction departs from the called germline gene at one end, perhaps through a read error. This chain uses TRBV7-9 with TRBJ1-2; no clear D gene. Germline CDR1 reads SEHNR; CDR2 reads FQNEAQ (reference sequence). The CDR3 covers 15 residues. For the CDR3, the DNA is TGTTCCAGCAGCCGCAGTGAGGACTATTACTATGGCTACACCTTC. Its translation is CSSSRSEDYYYGYTF.

This sequence joins TRBV6-1 and TRBJ1-2; the D gene is possibly TRBD1 (5 bases). Between the trimmed V and J ends, which lost 7 bases and 4 bases, there was a span of 16 bases. CDR1 and CDR2 (germline): MNHNS, SASEGT. This CDR3 spans 14 amino acids. The CDR3 region has the DNA TGTGCCAGCATCTTGACGGAGGGGACCTATGGCTACACCTTC. This sequence encodes CASILTEGTYGYTF.

This clone was observed a handful of times. The CDR3, as DNA: TGTGCCAGCAGCGTAGTGACTAGCGGGACAGATACGCAGTATTTT. This gives the protein CASSVVTSGTDTQYF. The V call is TRBV9, the J call TRBJ2-3; 10 bases fit TRBD2. CDR1 and CDR2 from the germline V gene are SGDLS and YYNGEE. CDR3 length equals 15 residues. V trimming: 0 bases; J trimming: 3 bases; junction bases outside the gene matches: 1.

The gene calls are TRBV11-2 and TRBJ2-7; 10 nucleotides line up with TRBD2. Trimming took 3 bases from V and 2 from J; bases not matched to a gene: 7. CDR1 and CDR2 (germline): SGHAT, FQNNGV. The CDR3 runs 16 residues. CDR3 coding DNA: TGTGCCAGCAGCTTTTCCGGGACTAGCGTCCCCTACGAGCAGTACTTC. The encoded protein is CASSFSGTSVPYEQYF.

This chain connects TRBV19 to TRBJ2-3, with D maybe TRBD1 (7 bases). V lost 7 bases, J lost 5 bases, and 10 bases lay in between. CDR1 and CDR2 (germline): LNHDA, SQIVND (reference sequence). The CDR3 covers 12 residues. CDR3 residues: CASTQGGDTQYF. The DNA of the CDR3 is TGTGCCAGTACTCAGGGGGGAGATACGCAGTATTTT.

In this sample, this clone turned up once. This sequence joins TRBV18 and TRBJ2-4, with 7 bases lining up with TRBD2. V was pared by 1 base and J by 7 bases, with 1 base of the junction left unmatched. This CDR3 has 13 amino acids. CDR1 and CDR2 (germline): KGHSH, LQKENI. The CDR3 spells CASSPRGGNIQYF. As DNA, the CDR3 is TGTGCCAGCTCACCACGGGGAGGGAACATTCAGTACTTC.

This clone was observed a few times. The J gene is TRBJ2-5, the V gene TRBV4-3; 8 bases fit TRBD2. The CDR3 is made up of 17 amino acids. With V trimmed by 3 bases and J by 7 bases, 16 bases remained unmatched. Germline lookup yields CDR1 LGHNA and CDR2 YSLEER. The CDR3 protein is CASSQRVSGGHSGTQYF. The CDR3 DNA is TGCGCCAGCAGCCAGAGGGTCAGCGGGGGTCACAGTGGGACCCAGTACTTC.

V is TRBV7-9 and J is TRBJ1-2, with a tentative D call TRBD1 (6 bases). Deletions cut 1 base from V and 7 bases from J, with 7 bases between. Germline V CDR1 and CDR2: SEHNR, FQNEAQ (reference sequence). This CDR3 comprises 12 residues. DNA for the CDR3: TGTGCCAGCAGCTTAGAGGGGGTTGGCTACACCTTC. Residues: CASSLEGVGYTF. The whole variable domain, remainder taken from reference TRBV7-9 and TRBJ1-2, is DTGVSQNPRHKITKRGQNVTFRCDPISEHNRLYWYRQTLGQGPEFLTYFQNEAQLEKSRLLSDRFSAERPKGSFSTLEIQRTEQGDSAMYLCASSLEGVGYTFGSGTRLTVV.

The rearrangement uses TRBV20-1 and TRBJ1-2; D unresolved. Trimming stripped 3 bases from V and 7 bases from J, with 9 bases between. Per the germline V gene, CDR1 is DFQATT and CDR2 is SNEGSKA (reference sequence). The CDR3 totals 11 residues. The CDR3 nucleotides read TGCAGTGCTAGCGGAGGTATTGGCTACACCTTC. Translated: CSASGGIGYTF.

This chain joins TRBV5-1 and TRBJ1-6, with 7 positions matching TRBD1. The CDR3 has 18 residues. CDR1 is SGHRS, CDR2 YFSETQ, per germline. V lost 0 bases to trimming and J lost 0 bases; unmatched junction nucleotides: 6. The CDR3: CASSLVPGGGSYNSPLHF. In nucleotides, the CDR3 is TGCGCCAGCAGCTTGGTTCCAGGGGGAGGCTCCTATAATTCACCCCTCCACTTT.

The chain links TRBV19 to TRBJ2-6, with TRBD2 as a possible D gene (6 bases). V was clipped by 7 bases and J by 4 bases, with 17 bases between them. Germline CDR1 and CDR2: LNHDA and SQIVND (reference sequence). CDR3 length equals 16 residues. The CDR3 DNA is TGTGCCAGTACCCCTTTTCCAGGGAGGGGGGCCAACGTCCTGACTTTC. It codes for CASTPFPGRGANVLTF.

This CDR3 reads CASAGSHWDTQYF. DNA for the CDR3: TGTGCCAGTGCCGGGTCCCATTGGGATACGCAGTATTTT. V usage is TRBV7-2 and J usage is TRBJ2-3; D unresolved. Trimming took 9 bases from V and 6 from J, leaving 16 bases between them. This CDR3 is built from 13 residues. Germline lookup yields CDR1 SGHTA and CDR2 FQGNSA.

Only one count was recorded for this clone. The gene calls are TRBV6-1 and TRBJ2-7; 9 nucleotides line up with TRBD1. CDR1 and CDR2 from the germline V gene are MNHNS and SASEGT. This CDR3 spans 13 amino acids. V lost 5 bases, J lost 5 bases, and 4 bases stayed unmatched. Written as DNA, the CDR3 is TGTGCCAGCAGTTGGGACAGGGAAAACGAGCAGTACTTC. Its translation is CASSWDRENEQYF.